The rows below give T cell receptor beta chains drawn from one sample of a study of T-cell reconstitution after alpha-beta-depleted transplantation in children. TCRdb reprocessed the PCR reads via MiXCR and lists one record per CDR3 protein. The repertoire holds about 980,000 distinct CDR3 sequences, about 29% seen once, with roughly 30% in the top ten. Sequences were derived from PBMCs, mostly from graft donor cells, sampled 360 days after TCRalphabeta/CD19-depleted stem cell transplant. The source is a boy under two years old who had a stem cell transplant for SCID, so the T cells may come from the graft donor. Both conserved end residues are part of each CDR3. A D gene is named only where the DNA matches it firmly.

V	D	J	CDR3
TRBV20-1	-	TRBJ1-2	CSARDSRSYGYTF
TRBV7-3	-	TRBJ2-5	CASSFGGSQETQYF
TRBV28	-	TRBJ2-1	CASSTPGRRYNEQFF
TRBV20-1	TRBD1	TRBJ2-7	CSAAGQGAPREQYF
TRBV4-1	TRBD1	TRBJ2-1	CASSRSGQGAINEQFF
TRBV2	TRBD1	TRBJ1-1	CASGDRRTNTEAFF
TRBV12-3/TRBV12-4	TRBD1	TRBJ1-1	CASSSGGRTGKNTEAFF
TRBV10-2	-	TRBJ2-4	CASEIKNIQYF
TRBV28	-	TRBJ1-1	CASSDLGTEAFF
TRBV6-1	-	TRBJ1-6	CASSPRWGLGTYNSPLHF
TRBV29-1	-	TRBJ2-2	CSVGWQVNAPGELFF
TRBV29-1	TRBD1	TRBJ2-1	CSVDGTGHSYNEQFF